Sequencing of this T cell receptor beta chain was carried out in a study of cytomegalovirus exposure and HLA in healthy donors. Study findings and constraints: In vitro data verified three CMV-associated chains as specific for CMV antigens. Usually a TCR sequence was rare, but some public TCRs were found in many donors.

In regard to this clone: Its antigen is undetermined.

The data were produced by immunoSEQ multiplex PCR, yet TCRdb's version contains in-frame clones alone and is incomplete. Among 120,000 or so clones listed, roughly 95% were seen once. The CDR3 consists of 13 residues. Trimming left V 2 bases short and J 6 bases short, with 10 bases between. Germline V gene data show CDR1 as SNHLY and CDR2 as FYNNEI. Sequenced material: PBMCs. The chain uses TRBV2 and TRBJ1-1, with no clear D. The receptor was derived from a young man in good health and CMV-seronegative. CDR3 loop: CASSEITAAEAFF. DNA for the CDR3: TGTGCCAGCAGTGAAATCACAGCCGCTGAAGCTTTCTTT.